This paragraph reports one TCR beta chain. Its antigen is currently not known. One base away there is no much larger clone; base qualities are not given. The sample is drawn from a study of T cell responses to AZD1222 COVID-19 vaccine (dated by TCRdb to the early 2020s). Broadly, across the study: Because spike-specific TCR depth and breadth did not differ between the two schedules, AZD1222 recipients who got a second dose at roughly 4 weeks were pooled with those who got a second dose at roughly 12 weeks. A total of over 230 trial participants underwent TCR sequencing, of whom about 210 received two doses of AZD1222 and some 25 received two doses of the MenACWY control vaccine. Enrollment into the trials was organized by age into subgroups of 18-55, 56-69 and 70-plus years, and those subgroups contained roughly 140, 27 and 60 TCR-sequenced participants, respectively. What the research found in general, with its limitations: Conclusions about previously exposed vaccinees are limited, since just five to seven AZD1222 recipients were seropositive for SARS-CoV-2 at baseline. In the small 56-69-year group, the increase in depth fell short of significance, most likely because of low power. Because no day 14 peak-response samples were available, the repertoires could be characterized only after the peak T cell response. Participants were mostly white British and included more females than males, and it was suggested by the authors that clonal diversity may have been underestimated. The whole spike protein was spanned by vaccine-associated CD4 TCRs, and dominant responses were seen in regions 160-218 and 743-854. Spike-specific TCR breadth and depth rose significantly after two AZD1222 doses compared with day 0 and with MenACWY recipients. Reportedly, close to half of the unique spike-specific TCRs recognized epitopes lying outside the regions that are mutated in the B.1.351 and B.1.1.7 variants.

The CDR3 regions of human TCRbeta chains were subjected to immunosequencing. The original pipeline was this. TCRs in the repertoires were compared against a reference library of SARS-CoV-2-specific TCRs that had been generated with the MIRA antigen-specificity platform. Breadth meant the fraction of unique TCRs that were SARS-CoV-2-associated, whereas depth meant the fraction of total T cells that were SARS-CoV-2-associated. Using the MIRA data, every spike-specific TCR was mapped to the spike region that the TCR reacted to and assigned to either a CD4 or a CD8 class. Log10-transformed breadth and depth values were compared by one-way ANOVA with Sidak's multiple comparisons tests. Entries here come from immuneACCESS through TCRdb and include only in-frame sequences with V and J called. Some clones fail to appear in such tables; in the studies checked, an unresolved V gene covers under half of the shortfall, and the cause of the remainder is unknown. V, J and clone size are taken as reported in that table, and D and trimming were inferred from the DNA itself. Across this sample there are 120,000 to 150,000 clones, with around 91% seen only once. Roughly 5% of the sample belongs to the ten largest clones.

The time point label of this sample denotes: baseline before first vaccination. Samples from vaccinated people were obtained from the UK trials COV001 and COV002, which included a single-blind randomized controlled phase 2/3 trial of AZD1222 (ChAdOx1 nCoV-19) in healthy adults. For TCRbeta chain sequencing, PBMC samples were collected from trial participants at day 0 and at day 28 after the second dose. Sequencing used peripheral blood, obtained on day 0 of AZD1222 vaccination. The sequence came from an adult in good health.

The CDR3 region reads CASSLQGPIGIGTQYF. The DNA sequence reads TGTGCCAGCAGCTTACAGGGACCCATCGGTATTGGGACCCAGTACTTC. The rearranged chain carries TRBV7-9 and TRBJ2-5, with the D assignment possibly TRBD1 or TRBD2, given 5 matching bases for each. Taken from cysteine to phenylalanine, the CDR3 has 16 residues. CDR3 DNA only is kept here, 48 bases in frame from base 1. CDR1 and CDR2 (SEHNR, FQNEAQ) derive from the germline V gene (reference sequence). V is reduced by 2 bases and J by 7 bases, leaving a spacing of 20 bases between them.